Following are 30 T cell receptor beta chains from one sample sequenced in a study of T-cell memory formation after mild COVID-19. TCRdb independently ran MiXCR on the 5' RACE reads; one entry per CDR3 protein. The sample carries 400,000 to 500,000 distinct CDR3 sequences, roughly 17% recorded once. The sequenced sample was PBMCs or a T cell subset sorted from them (not recorded which). These receptors were obtained from a man between 18 and 29 years old who had mild COVID-19 (a few samples of this study predate the infection). Cell type and time point are not known.

This rearrangement joins TRBV9 to TRBJ1-3, with 7 bases lining up with TRBD1. V dropped 4 bases and J dropped 0; count of bases not matched to a gene: 13. Per the germline V gene, CDR1 is SGDLS and CDR2 is YYNGEE. There are 18 residues in the CDR3. Here the CDR3 DNA reads TGTGCCAGCAGCTTGACAGGGTCGGGCGCGGACTCTGGAAACACCATATATTTT. It is translated as CASSLTGSGADSGNTIYF. Combining the CDR3 with reference TRBV9 and TRBJ1-3 gives the whole variable domain DSGVTQTPKHLITATGQRVTLRCSPRSGDLSVYWYQQSLDQGLQFLIQYYNGEERAKGNILERFSAQQFPDLHSELNLSSLELGDSALYFCASSLTGSGADSGNTIYFGEGSWLTVV.

This chain links TRBV5-1 with TRBJ1-2; 10 bases agree with TRBD1. This CDR3 is built from 16 residues. The junction had 7 bases not matched to a gene; V was cut back by 0 bases and J by 5 bases. Germline V gene data show CDR1 as SGHRS and CDR2 as YFSETQ. DNA for the CDR3: TGCGCCAGCAGCTTGGTAGAGACAGGGGGCGAGTATGGCTACACCTTC. It translates to CASSLVETGGEYGYTF.

The rearrangement links TRBV12-3 or TRBV12-4 to TRBJ2-5; perhaps TRBD1 as D (6 bases). Trimming shortened V by 2 bases and J by 5 bases, and 15 bases separated the two germline ends. This CDR3 comprises 15 residues. The CDR3 DNA reads as TGTGCCAGCAGTTTAACGGTAGGGGGACGGGAGACCCAGTACTTC. Amino acid sequence: CASSLTVGGRETQYF.

The chain carries TRBV5-6 and TRBJ2-3; D not resolved. The ends were cut back, 1 base at V and 6 bases at J, with 12 bases in the middle. The CDR3 is 14 residues long. Germline loops: CDR1 SGHDT, CDR2 YYEEEE. The CDR3 nucleotides are TGTGCCAGCAGCTTGCTGGTCCACGGGGATACGCAGTATTTT. Translating gives CASSLLVHGDTQYF.

The CDR3 sequence: CASSLGSLNEQFF. The CDR3 bases are TGTGCCAGCAGCTTAGGGTCCCTTAATGAGCAGTTCTTC. The V and J genes are TRBV7-2 and TRBJ2-1; D gene unclear. V lost 1 base and J lost 7, with 8 bases in between. The germline V gene has CDR1 SGHTA and CDR2 FQGNSA. The CDR3 runs to 13 residues.

This clonotype was seen only a few times. This rearrangement joins TRBV20-1 to TRBJ1-1; 9 bases map to TRBD1. V gave up 0 bases and J gave up 3 bases; unmatched junction bases: 2. The germline V gene has CDR1 DFQATT and CDR2 SNEGSKA (reference sequence). CDR3 length: 14 residues. The DNA of the CDR3 is TGCAGTGCTAGAGAAACAGGGGGCGACACTGAAGCTTTCTTT. This codes for CSARETGGDTEAFF.

CDR3 coding DNA: TGTGCCAGCAGCTTCCGGGCCATGGGGTCCTACTACGAGCAGTACTTC. Residues: CASSFRAMGSYYEQYF. The chain recombines TRBV7-6 with TRBJ2-7; unclear D gene. Germline CDR1 is SGHVS and CDR2 is FNYEAQ. The CDR3 has 16 residues. The ends were cut back, 3 bases at V and 3 bases at J, with 18 bases in the middle.

The gene calls are TRBV5-1 and TRBJ1-5; weak D call: TRBD1 (5 bases). The V end lost 1 base, the J end lost 0 bases, and 8 bases lay between the germline ends. This CDR3 has 15 amino acids. Germline V gene sequence: CDR1 SGHRS, CDR2 YFSETQ. In DNA form, the CDR3 reads TGCGCCAGCAGCTTGAATGGGGCTAGCAATCAGCCCCAGCATTTT. Protein product: CASSLNGASNQPQHF. Looking up the rest from reference TRBV5-1 and TRBJ1-5 gives the full variable domain: KAGVTQTPRYLIKTRGQQVTLSCSPISGHRSVSWYQQTPGQGLQFLFEYFSETQRNKGNFPGRFSGRQFSNSRSEMNVSTLELGDSALYLCASSLNGASNQPQHFGDGTRLSIL.

The chain has TRBV28 and TRBJ1-5; weak D call: TRBD1 (6 bases). The CDR3 extends over 15 amino acids. Trimming left V 2 bases short and J 11 bases short, with 19 bases between. Germline assignment: CDR1 MDHEN and CDR2 SYDVKM. CDR3 sequence reads: CASSLLQGLDRSQHF. The DNA of the CDR3 is TGTGCCAGCAGTTTACTACAGGGACTAGATCGCTCCCAGCATTTT. Drawing the rest from reference TRBV28 and TRBJ1-5, the complete variable domain is DVKVTQSSRYLVKRTGEKVFLECVQDMDHENMFWYRQDPGLGLRLIYFSYDVKMKEKGDIPEGYSVSREKKERFSLILESASTNQTSMYLCASSLLQGLDRSQHFGDGTRLSIL.

The chain links TRBV7-9 to TRBJ1-1, with D hard to call. Trimming left V 5 bases short and J 6 bases short, with 16 bases between. CDR1 is SEHNR, CDR2 FQNEAQ, per germline (reference sequence). The CDR3 consists of 14 residues. Here the CDR3 DNA reads TGTGCCAGCAGCCAAAGCCCAGGAAAATCTGAAGCTTTCTTT. It is translated as CASSQSPGKSEAFF.

This clonotype has a count of ten or more. V usage is TRBV5-1 and J usage is TRBJ2-7, with 7 bases that match TRBD1. CDR3 length: 15 amino acids. J gave up 0 bases and V 5 bases, and 8 bases lay outside the gene matches. CDR1 SGHRS and CDR2 YFSETQ come from the germline V gene. This CDR3 is CASRAGQARSYEQYF. The CDR3 DNA sequence: TGCGCCAGCAGGGCAGGACAGGCACGCTCCTACGAGCAGTACTTC.

This chain joins TRBV4-2 and TRBJ1-1; tentatively, D is TRBD1 (5 bases). The germline V gene encodes CDR1 LGHNA and CDR2 YNFKEQ. Trimming took 3 bases from V and 8 from J, leaving 16 bases between them. The CDR3 covers 14 residues. The CDR3 DNA reads as TGTGCCAGCAGCCACCTGCCAGAACGGGACGAAGCTTTCTTT. Protein sequence: CASSHLPERDEAFF.

The chain joins TRBV6-5 to TRBJ2-5; 10 positions match TRBD1. The CDR3 sequence is 15 residues long. The germline V gene encodes CDR1 MNHEY and CDR2 SVGAGI. The V gene end was trimmed by 2 bases and the J gene end by 7 bases; junction bases not matched to a gene: 7. The CDR3 DNA reads TGTGCCAGCAGTTACCCGGGACAGGGGATAGGGACCCAGTACTTC. Amino acids: CASSYPGQGIGTQYF.

This clonotype occurred a few times. The V gene is TRBV20-1, the J gene TRBJ1-2; 9 nucleotides line up with TRBD1. CDR1 DFQATT and CDR2 SNEGSKA come from the germline V gene (reference sequence). V trimming: 5 bases; J trimming: 6 bases; junction bases outside the gene matches: 7. There are 13 residues in the CDR3. The CDR3: CSAGLWTGDGYTF. DNA for the CDR3: TGCAGTGCTGGACTATGGACAGGGGATGGCTACACCTTC.

This clonotype showed up just a few times. The chain recombines TRBV7-3 with TRBJ2-3; D possibly corresponds to TRBD2 (5 bases). The CDR3 runs to 16 residues. V was pared by 4 bases and J by 2 bases, with 16 bases between. CDR1 and CDR2 from the germline V gene are SGHTA and FQGTGA. The CDR3 here is CASSSGISEYTDTQYF. CDR3 DNA: TGTGCCAGCAGCTCGGGGATCTCCGAATACACAGATACGCAGTATTTT.

The chain employs TRBV4-3 and TRBJ2-3, with TRBD2 matching 12 bases. J was trimmed by 1 base and V by 5 bases; bases with no gene match: 7. Germline V gene sequence: CDR1 LGHNA, CDR2 YSLEER. This CDR3 region has 17 residues. The DNA for the CDR3 is TGCGCCAGCAGCGGACGACTAGCGGGGGACGGCACAGATACGCAGTATTTT. It yields the protein CASSGRLAGDGTDTQYF.

The rearrangement uses TRBV11-2 and TRBJ2-1; no clear D gene. V lost 1 base, J lost 11 bases, and 12 bases lay in between. CDR1 is SGHAT and CDR2 is FQNNGV in the germline V gene. The CDR3 runs to 13 residues. This chain's CDR3 is CASSLGLGLKQFF. The CDR3 coding sequence is TGTGCCAGCAGCTTAGGTCTGGGATTAAAGCAGTTCTTC.

This clonotype has more than one count but fewer than ten. The rearrangement uses TRBV4-1 and TRBJ2-7; 7 bases align to TRBD2. The ends lost 5 bases at V and 6 bases at J; junction bases unmatched: 4. Germline values: CDR1 MGHRA, CDR2 YSYEKL. CDR3 length: 12 amino acids. The CDR3 nucleotides read TGCGCCAGCAGCTCCGGGGGGACCGAGCAGTACGTC. Its protein is CASSSGGTEQYV.

The sample holds a few counts of this clonotype. The chain combines TRBV7-9 with TRBJ2-1; TRBD1 agrees at 10 bases. This CDR3 region has 15 residues. The trim removed 4 bases at V and 6 bases at J, leaving 6 bases unmatched. The germline V gene encodes CDR1 SEHNR and CDR2 FQNEAQ (reference sequence). The DNA of the CDR3 is TGTGCCAGCAGCTCTGGGACAGGGGCGTCCAATGAGCAGTTCTTC. It yields the protein CASSSGTGASNEQFF.

This clonotype came up a few times. The chain links TRBV6-1 to TRBJ1-5; perhaps TRBD1 as D (5 bases). The CDR3 covers 14 residues. Germline V lookup: CDR1 MNHNS, CDR2 SASEGT. The V end was cut by 5 bases, the J end by 7 bases, with 15 bases between. The CDR3 coding sequence is TGTGCCAGCAGTCCCGAGGAGAGGGGCCAGCCCCAGCATTTT. Protein sequence: CASSPEERGQPQHF.

This clonotype has at least ten counts. This chain links TRBV5-1 with TRBJ1-6; D is unresolved. In germline, CDR1 is SGHRS, CDR2 YFSETQ. The CDR3 covers 16 residues. V gave up 1 base and J gave up 10 bases, with 18 bases separating them. The CDR3 nucleotides read TGCGCCAGCAGCTTGAATTTCGTTGAGTTAGGATCACCCCTCCACTTT. As protein: CASSLNFVELGSPLHF.

CDR3 amino acids: CASRPSGGYTDTQYF. The CDR3 nucleotides read TGTGCCAGCAGGCCGTCGGGGGGATACACAGATACGCAGTATTTT. The rearrangement uses TRBV6-5 and TRBJ2-3, with 7 nucleotides matching TRBD2. Germline lookup yields CDR1 MNHEY and CDR2 SVGAGI. V shed 6 bases, J shed 2 bases, and the junction held 8 bases outside the gene matches. The CDR3 runs 15 residues.

This clonotype was counted between two and nine times. The chain joins TRBV7-2 to TRBJ2-1, with 12 bases that match TRBD1. The ends lost 5 bases at V and 8 bases at J; junction bases unmatched: 4. Germline loops: CDR1 SGHTA, CDR2 FQGNSA. This CDR3 region has 14 residues. The CDR3, as DNA: TGTGCCAGCAGCCGGGGACAGGGGGCATATGAGCAGTTCTTC. This translates into CASSRGQGAYEQFF.

The J gene is TRBJ1-1, the V gene TRBV5-1, with 8 bases that match TRBD1. Germline V gene lookup returns CDR1 SGHRS and CDR2 YFSETQ. With V trimmed by 4 bases and J by 3 bases, 5 bases remained unmatched. The CDR3 covers 14 residues. CDR3 bases: TGCGCCAGCAGCGGTCCGGACAGGGACACTGAAGCTTTCTTT. The encoded protein is CASSGPDRDTEAFF.

V and J are TRBV29-1 and TRBJ2-7; D possibly corresponds to TRBD2 (6 bases). CDR1 and CDR2 (germline): SQVTM, ANQGSEA. The CDR3 runs 14 residues. V lost 6 bases, J lost 2 bases, and 17 bases lay in between. The CDR3 DNA follows: TGCAGCGTGATTCTCGCGGGGAACCCCTACGAGCAGTACTTC. It yields the protein CSVILAGNPYEQYF.

This clonotype was observed a handful of times. CDR3 residues: CASSYSIIGGAYNEQFF. In DNA, the CDR3 is TGTGCCAGCAGTTACTCGATTATCGGGGGCGCCTACAATGAGCAGTTCTTC. This chain joins TRBV6-2 or TRBV6-3 and TRBJ2-1; tentatively, D is TRBD1 or TRBD2 (6 bases each). V was shortened by 0 bases and J by 2 bases, with 14 bases between the two germline ends. The CDR3 contains 17 residues. Germline V gene lookup returns CDR1 MNHEY and CDR2 SVGEGT.

This clonotype was detected a few times. This chain connects TRBV7-8 to TRBJ1-1; D may be TRBD1 (6 bases). CDR1 and CDR2 (germline): SGHVS, FQNEAQ. The CDR3 has 15 amino acids. The ends were cut back, 1 base at V and 2 bases at J, with 11 bases in the middle. CDR3 sequence (DNA): TGTGCCAGCAGCTTAGTGTGGGACACCAACACTGAAGCTTTCTTT. This sequence encodes CASSLVWDTNTEAFF.

In its sample, this clonotype was seen many times. The chain couples TRBV2 to TRBJ1-4; 8 nucleotides agree with TRBD1. V shed 7 bases, J shed 5 bases, and the junction held 3 bases outside the gene matches. Germline CDR1 is SNHLY and CDR2 is FYNNEI. The CDR3 covers 13 residues. The CDR3: CASTGTGNEKLFF. The DNA for the CDR3 is TGTGCCAGCACCGGGACAGGCAATGAAAAACTGTTTTTT.

The chain carries TRBV29-1 and TRBJ1-1, with D unresolved. Trimming took 4 bases from V and 3 from J, leaving 12 bases between them. Germline-derived CDR1 and CDR2 are SQVTM and ANQGSEA. The CDR3 spans 13 residues. This CDR3 is CSVVGQFYTEAFF. The CDR3 coding sequence is TGCAGCGTTGTAGGGCAGTTCTACACTGAAGCTTTCTTT.

This clonotype was picked up many times. The chain recombines TRBV7-9 with TRBJ1-2; D may be TRBD1 (6 bases). Deletions cut 2 bases from V and 8 bases from J, with 9 bases between. The germline gives CDR1 SEHNR, CDR2 FQNEAQ (reference sequence). This CDR3 region has 12 residues. CDR3 region: CASSLYREGYTF. The CDR3 DNA follows: TGTGCCAGCAGCTTATACAGGGAAGGCTACACCTTC.